These 11 T cell receptor beta chains share one sample of origin, sequenced in a study of blood T cell repertoires in COVID-19. Measured with immunoSEQ multiplex PCR; TCRdb has only the in-frame clones, and not every one. The sample comprises approximately 250,000 clones, 86% of which are singletons, and around 1.5% rests with the top ten. What was sequenced was peripheral blood. The receptors were gathered from an older woman who had recovered from COVID-19.

The genes are TRBV28 and TRBJ1-2; TRBD1 is a possible D gene (5 bases). The V end was cut by 4 bases, the J end by 8 bases, with 11 bases between. The CDR3 runs to 12 residues. From germline, CDR1 is MDHEN and CDR2 SYDVKM. The CDR3 bases are TGTGCCAGCAGTTCGGAAGGGGTCGGCTACACCTTC. Translating gives CASSSEGVGYTF.

The chain has TRBV2 and TRBJ2-7; D is perhaps TRBD2 (7 bases). The CDR3 extends over 15 amino acids. CDR1 is SNHLY, CDR2 FYNNEI, per germline. V was trimmed by 5 bases and J by 3 bases, leaving 17 bases between them. The CDR3 spells CASSPVGGGDYEQYF. For the CDR3, the DNA is TGTGCCAGCAGTCCCGTGGGAGGGGGGGACTACGAGCAGTACTTC.

The CDR3 coding sequence is TGTGCCAGCAGCTTGGAAGGACAGGGGGTCGCAGATACGCAGTATTTT. Translated: CASSLEGQGVADTQYF. V usage is TRBV5-6 and J usage is TRBJ2-3; 10 bases agree with TRBD1. This CDR3 has 16 amino acids. The ends lost 0 bases at V and 4 bases at J; junction bases unmatched: 5. Germline V lookup: CDR1 SGHDT, CDR2 YYEEEE.

This clone came up once. The chain couples TRBV6-5 to TRBJ2-3, with TRBD2 matching over 10 bases. CDR3 length equals 14 residues. The junction had 7 bases not matched to a gene; V was cut back by 6 bases and J by 7 bases. Germline assignment: CDR1 MNHEY and CDR2 SVGAGI. For the CDR3, the DNA is TGTGCCAGCAGGGGTAGCGGGGGGAGCTATACGCAGTATTTT. Amino acid sequence: CASRGSGGSYTQYF.

This chain uses TRBV27 with TRBJ1-5; D call uncertain. Germline V CDR1 and CDR2: MNHEY, SMNVEV (reference sequence). There are 14 residues in the CDR3. Trimming left V 5 bases short and J 3 bases short, with 11 bases between. This CDR3 reads CASSPSRHNQPQHF. CDR3 in DNA: TGTGCCAGCAGTCCCAGCAGGCACAATCAGCCCCAGCATTTT.

The gene calls are TRBV3-1 (or the pseudogene TRBV3-2) and TRBJ2-2; TRBD2 aligns across 8 bases. The CDR3 covers 15 residues. The V segment lost 2 bases and the J segment 7 bases; nucleotides outside the gene matches: 6. Germline-derived CDR1 and CDR2 are LGHDT and YNNKEL (reference sequence). The CDR3 nucleotides read TGTGCCAGCAGCCAACCGCATCGGGGGGGCGGGGAGCTGTTTTTT. Protein sequence: CASSQPHRGGGELFF.

V is TRBV5-1 and J is TRBJ1-2; D gene uncertain. The CDR3 runs to 14 residues. The germline V gene has CDR1 SGHRS and CDR2 YFSETQ. The V gene lost 7 bases and the J gene lost 7 bases, with 20 bases spanning the gap. DNA of the CDR3: TGCGCCAGCGAAACCTCCCCGGCGTCGGGTGGCTACACCTTC. It yields the protein CASETSPASGGYTF.

This rearrangement joins TRBV5-1 to TRBJ2-6, with TRBD1 as a possible D gene (7 bases). The CDR3 is made up of 13 amino acids. Germline V gives CDR1 SGHRS, CDR2 YFSETQ. Between the trimmed V and J ends, which lost 3 bases and 14 bases, there was a span of 15 bases. The CDR3 region is CASSWRDSPILTF. As DNA, the CDR3 is TGCGCCAGCAGCTGGAGGGACAGCCCCATCCTGACTTTC.

This chain uses TRBV3-1 (or the pseudogene TRBV3-2) with TRBJ2-5; 12 bases line up with TRBD1. This CDR3 is built from 18 residues. V lost 0 bases and J lost 4; bases outside the gene matches: 9. Germline assignment: CDR1 LGHDT and CDR2 YNNKEL (reference sequence). The DNA of the CDR3 is TGTGCCAGCAGCCAAGACCTGACCGGGACAGGGGGCCGAGAGACCCAGTACTTC. Translation: CASSQDLTGTGGRETQYF.

The V and J genes are TRBV18 and TRBJ1-1; TRBD1 matches at 9 bases. Germline-derived CDR1 and CDR2 are KGHSH and LQKENI. The CDR3 covers 15 residues. The J segment lost 6 bases and the V segment lost 3 bases, leaving 8 bases of the junction unmatched. The CDR3 coding sequence is TGTGCCAGCTCACCGTCGACAGGGGGGGCCTCTGAAGCTTTCTTT. Amino acids: CASSPSTGGASEAFF.

In its sample, this clone was seen a few times. The chain couples TRBV5-6 to TRBJ1-1; 7 bases are shared with TRBD1. From germline, CDR1 is SGHDT and CDR2 YYEEEE. This CDR3 comprises 15 residues. V trimming: 3 bases; J trimming: 1 base; junction bases outside the gene matches: 6. The CDR3 region is CASSYTGAGNTEAFF. CDR3 in DNA: TGTGCCAGCAGCTACACAGGGGCCGGGAACACTGAAGCTTTCTTT.